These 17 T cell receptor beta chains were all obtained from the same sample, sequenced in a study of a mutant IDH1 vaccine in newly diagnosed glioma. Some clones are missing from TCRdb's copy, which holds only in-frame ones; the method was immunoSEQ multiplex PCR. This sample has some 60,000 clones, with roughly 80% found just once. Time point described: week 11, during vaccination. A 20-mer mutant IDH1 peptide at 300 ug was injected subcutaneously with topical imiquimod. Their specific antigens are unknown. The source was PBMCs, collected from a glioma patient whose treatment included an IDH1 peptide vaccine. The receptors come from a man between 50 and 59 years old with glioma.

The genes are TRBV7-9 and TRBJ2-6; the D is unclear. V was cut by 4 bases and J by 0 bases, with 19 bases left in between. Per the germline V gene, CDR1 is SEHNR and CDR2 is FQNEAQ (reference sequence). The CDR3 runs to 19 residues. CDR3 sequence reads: CASSSRGAGPLSGANVLTF. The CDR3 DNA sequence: TGTGCCAGCAGCTCCAGAGGTGCAGGTCCCCTCTCTGGGGCCAACGTCCTGACTTTC.

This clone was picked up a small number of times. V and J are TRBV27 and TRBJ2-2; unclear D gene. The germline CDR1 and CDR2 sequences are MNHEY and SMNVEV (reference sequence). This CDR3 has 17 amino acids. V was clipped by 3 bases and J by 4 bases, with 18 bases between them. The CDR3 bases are TGTGCCAGCAGTTTGTCTCTCCCGGCTAGTGGCACCGGGGAGCTGTTTTTT. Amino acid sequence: CASSLSLPASGTGELFF.

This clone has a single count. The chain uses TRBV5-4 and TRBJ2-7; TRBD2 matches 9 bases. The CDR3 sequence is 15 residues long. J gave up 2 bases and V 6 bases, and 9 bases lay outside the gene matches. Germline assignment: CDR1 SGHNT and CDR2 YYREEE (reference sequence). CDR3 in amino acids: CASTLYAGGAYEQYF. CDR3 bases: TGTGCCAGCACCCTCTATGCGGGAGGGGCCTACGAGCAGTACTTC.

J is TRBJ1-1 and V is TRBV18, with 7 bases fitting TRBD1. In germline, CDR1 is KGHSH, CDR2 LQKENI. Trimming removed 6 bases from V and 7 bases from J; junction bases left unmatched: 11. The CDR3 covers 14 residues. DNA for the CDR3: TGTGCCAGCTCCCAAACGGACAGGCCTTATGAAGCTTTCTTT. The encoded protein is CASSQTDRPYEAFF.

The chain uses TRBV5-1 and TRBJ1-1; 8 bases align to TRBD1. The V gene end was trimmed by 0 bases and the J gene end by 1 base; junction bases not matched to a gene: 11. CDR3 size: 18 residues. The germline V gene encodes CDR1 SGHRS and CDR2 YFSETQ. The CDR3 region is CASSLVGTGPGRNTEAFF. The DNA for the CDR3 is TGCGCCAGCAGCTTGGTTGGGACAGGTCCCGGAAGGAACACTGAAGCTTTCTTT.

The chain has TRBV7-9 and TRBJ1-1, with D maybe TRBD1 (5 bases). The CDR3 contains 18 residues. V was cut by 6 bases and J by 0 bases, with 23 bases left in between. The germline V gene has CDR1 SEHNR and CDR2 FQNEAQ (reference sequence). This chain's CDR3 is CASRAMGRRLKMNTEAFF. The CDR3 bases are TGTGCCAGCAGGGCCATGGGGCGGCGCCTCAAAATGAACACTGAAGCTTTCTTT.

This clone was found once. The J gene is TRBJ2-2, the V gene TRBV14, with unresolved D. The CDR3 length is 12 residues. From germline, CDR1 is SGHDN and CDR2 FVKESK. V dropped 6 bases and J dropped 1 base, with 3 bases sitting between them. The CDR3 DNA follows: TGTGCCAGCAGGCAGAACACCGGGGAGCTGTTTTTT. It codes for CASRQNTGELFF.

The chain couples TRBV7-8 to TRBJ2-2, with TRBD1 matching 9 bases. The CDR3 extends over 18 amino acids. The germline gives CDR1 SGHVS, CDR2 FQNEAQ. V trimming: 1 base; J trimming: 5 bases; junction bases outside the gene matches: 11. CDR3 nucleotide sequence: TGTGCCAGCAGCTTAGTATTGCGACAGGGGGAATTAACCGGGGAGCTGTTTTTT. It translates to CASSLVLRQGELTGELFF. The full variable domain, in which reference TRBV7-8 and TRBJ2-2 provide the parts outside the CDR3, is GAGVSQSPRYKVAKRGQDVALRCDPISGHVSLFWYQQALGQGPEFLTYFQNEAQLDKSGLPSDRFFAERPEGSVSTLKIQRTQQEDSAVYLCASSLVLRQGELTGELFFGEGSRLTVL.

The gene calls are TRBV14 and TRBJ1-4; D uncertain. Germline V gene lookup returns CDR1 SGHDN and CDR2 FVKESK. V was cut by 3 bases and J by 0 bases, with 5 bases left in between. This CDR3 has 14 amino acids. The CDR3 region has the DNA TGTGCCAGCAGCCAGGGAACAACTAATGAAAAACTGTTTTTT. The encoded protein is CASSQGTTNEKLFF.

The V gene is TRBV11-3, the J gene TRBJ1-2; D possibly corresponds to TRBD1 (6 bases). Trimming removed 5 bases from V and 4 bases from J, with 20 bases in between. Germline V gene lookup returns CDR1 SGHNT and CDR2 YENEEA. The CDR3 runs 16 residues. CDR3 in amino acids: CASSVSGGAIGYGYTF. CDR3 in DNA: TGTGCCAGCAGCGTGAGTGGGGGGGCTATCGGCTATGGCTACACCTTC.

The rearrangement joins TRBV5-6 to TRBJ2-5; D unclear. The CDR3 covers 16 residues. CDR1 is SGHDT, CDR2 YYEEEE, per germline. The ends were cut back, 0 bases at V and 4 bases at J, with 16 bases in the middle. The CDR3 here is CASSLGFSAQGETQYF. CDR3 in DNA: TGTGCCAGCAGCTTGGGGTTTTCCGCCCAAGGAGAGACCCAGTACTTC.

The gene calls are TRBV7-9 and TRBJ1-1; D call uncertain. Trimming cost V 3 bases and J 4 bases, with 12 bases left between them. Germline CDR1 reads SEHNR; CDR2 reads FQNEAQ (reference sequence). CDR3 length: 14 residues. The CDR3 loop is CASSLTISSTEAFF. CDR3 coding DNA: TGTGCCAGCAGCTTGACTATATCGAGCACTGAAGCTTTCTTT.

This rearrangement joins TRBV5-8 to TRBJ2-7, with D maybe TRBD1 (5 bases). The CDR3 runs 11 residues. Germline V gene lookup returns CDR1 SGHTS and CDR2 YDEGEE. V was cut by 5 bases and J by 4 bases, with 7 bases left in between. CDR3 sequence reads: CASSQGYEQYF. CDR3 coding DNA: TGTGCCAGCAGTCAGGGATACGAGCAGTACTTC.

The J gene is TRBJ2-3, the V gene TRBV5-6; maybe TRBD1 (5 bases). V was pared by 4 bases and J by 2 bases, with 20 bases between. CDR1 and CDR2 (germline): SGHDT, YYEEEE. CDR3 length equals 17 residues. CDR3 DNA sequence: TGTGCCAGCAGCCACGGTCAGGGTAAGGTCTTCACAGATACGCAGTATTTT. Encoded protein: CASSHGQGKVFTDTQYF.

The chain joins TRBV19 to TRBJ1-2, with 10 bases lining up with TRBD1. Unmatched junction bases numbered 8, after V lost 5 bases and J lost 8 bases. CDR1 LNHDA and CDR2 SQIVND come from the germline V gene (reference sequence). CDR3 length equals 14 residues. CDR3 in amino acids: CASSPTGTGDGYTF. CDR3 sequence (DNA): TGTGCCAGTAGTCCAACGGGGACAGGGGACGGCTACACCTTC.

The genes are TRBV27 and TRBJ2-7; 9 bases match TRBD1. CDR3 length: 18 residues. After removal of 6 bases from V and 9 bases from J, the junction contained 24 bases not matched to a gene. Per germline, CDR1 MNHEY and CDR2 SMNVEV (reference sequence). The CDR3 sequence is CASSSISYRGRRSKGQYF. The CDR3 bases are TGTGCCAGCAGCAGCATCTCTTACAGGGGGCGCAGGTCGAAGGGGCAGTACTTC.

The CDR3 sequence is CASSPAGGIGEQFF. CDR3 nucleotides: TGTGCCAGCAGCCCAGCGGGGGGAATAGGTGAGCAGTTCTTC. V usage is TRBV2 and J usage is TRBJ2-1; 9 bases line up with TRBD2. The germline V gene has CDR1 SNHLY and CDR2 FYNNEI. Trimming cost V 6 bases and J 9 bases; bases outside gene matches: 9. This CDR3 spans 14 amino acids.